There are a few counts of the clone carrying this TCR beta chain. The antigen is not known. TCRdb called the RT-PCR reads again in MiXCR, with one record for every CDR3 protein. This sample has roughly 700,000 distinct CDR3 sequences; roughly 14% occur once, and the top ten carry 11%. V shed 1 base and J 7 bases; nucleotides not matched to a gene: 4. Germline CDR1 and CDR2: KGHDR and SFDVKD. The CDR3 is 15 residues long. This specimen belongs to a study of response to subunit inactivated influenza vaccine. General observations from the study: The authors suggested that few new T cells are recruited per seasonal influenza vaccination.

The rearrangement uses TRBV24-1 and TRBJ2-1; TRBD1 aligns across 9 bases. This TCR derives from a man in his forties or fifties who received an inactivated influenza vaccine. The material was PBMCs from blood, obtained 11 to 12 days after vaccination. CDR3 bases: TGTGCCACCAGTGATTTAATACAGGGGGCAAATGAGCAGTTCTTC. Encoded protein: CATSDLIQGANEQFF.